The T cell receptor beta chain described here comes from a study of blood T cells in healthy people across ages. The germline CDR1 and CDR2 sequences are LNHNV and YYDKDF (reference sequence). There are 16 residues in the CDR3. As for this clonotype: What it binds is not known. The junction shows a germline mismatch at one end, possibly a read error.

With a J-beta primer mix and a sample-barcoded 5' primer, a second PCR ran roughly 7 to 11 cycles. TCRdb fed the 5' RACE reads into MiXCR, producing one record per CDR3 protein. The table includes roughly 930,000 distinct CDR3 sequences, roughly 43% detected once. Isolation of PBMCs gave at least 7 million cells per sample. At least 5.5 micrograms of total RNA were extracted per sample. Regarding the study as a whole: Not knowing donor CMV status may have confounded expanded clonotype changes. Long-lived and aged donors differed, with more naive CD4+ cells and higher diversity in the long-lived.

The sample taken for sequencing was blood. The clonotype originates from a man in his thirties or forties in good health. V usage is TRBV15 and J usage is TRBJ2-6; D unresolved. CDR3 DNA: TGTGCTACCAGCAGTGGGGTGCTTTCTGGGGCCAACGTCCTGACTTTC. Translating it yields CATSSGVLSGANVLTF.